This entry is about one T cell receptor beta chain. The antigen remains undetermined. Germline V gives CDR1 SQVTM, CDR2 ANQGSEA. The CDR3 runs to 14 residues. Between the trimmed V and J ends, which lost 3 bases and 6 bases, there was a span of 16 bases. This specimen belongs to a study of blood T cells in healthy people across ages. The study, taken as a whole, reports: Among long-lived donors, naive CD4+ cells were more numerous and diversity higher than in aged donors.

A second PCR, run for about 7 to 11 cycles, used a sample-barcoded 5' primer plus a J-beta primer mix. TCRdb reprocessed the 5' RACE reads with MiXCR, giving one entry per CDR3 protein. Of 1.5 million to 2 million distinct CDR3 sequences detected, about 39% appear once; the ten largest clones hold roughly 23%. Sequencing was done on a sample of blood. This sequence joins TRBV29-1 and TRBJ2-3; D possibly corresponds to TRBD1 (5 bases). This clonotype was obtained from a human donor in good health. The CDR3 nucleotides are TGCAGCGTTGACCTAAAGGTCCCAGGGGATACGCAGTATTTT. Its protein product is CSVDLKVPGDTQYF.